The sequence of this T cell receptor (beta chain) was determined in a study of T cell repertoires in cytomegalovirus infection. Study in general: Matching HLA type, along with CMV infection, was indicated by public TCR beta signatures.

Germline V gives CDR1 SGHVS, CDR2 FQNEAQ. This CDR3 has 19 residues. Trimming cost V 5 bases and J 1 base; bases outside gene matches: 12. There are many counts of this clonotype. TCRdb reprocessed the reads via MiXCR and lists one record per CDR3 protein. The table includes some 150,000 distinct CDR3 sequences, approximately 5.9% detected once. The chain employs TRBV7-8 and TRBJ1-6; TRBD1 agrees at 9 bases. This clonotype originated in a human donor in good health (CMV status not recorded). Some clones in this sample may be carry-over from other donors' samples. Sequenced: PBMCs. CDR3 protein: CASSPQAVQGASYNSPLHF. As DNA, the CDR3 is TGTGCCAGCAGCCCCCAGGCCGTACAGGGGGCATCCTATAATTCACCCCTCCACTTT.